Presented here are 30 T cell receptor beta chains from one specimen sequenced in a study of blood T cell repertoires in COVID-19. Data came from immunoSEQ multiplex PCR; TCRdb stores just in-frame clones and leaves some out. The data contain approximately 77,000 clones, roughly 80% of them seen just once; the ten biggest clones take up more than 4%. Sequencing was carried out using peripheral blood. The source of these receptors is a woman in her seventies with acute or convalescent COVID-19.

This chain uses TRBV5-1 with TRBJ1-1, with TRBD1 as a possible D gene (5 bases). Trimming pared 1 base from V and 2 bases from J, leaving 9 bases between. CDR3 length: 14 amino acids. Germline V lookup: CDR1 SGHRS, CDR2 YFSETQ. The CDR3 sequence is CASSLQGRNTEAFF. The CDR3 nucleotides are TGCGCCAGCAGCTTGCAGGGCAGAAACACTGAAGCTTTCTTT.

The rearrangement links TRBV11-3 to TRBJ2-5, with TRBD2 matching over 11 bases. The CDR3 runs to 17 residues. CDR1 SGHNT and CDR2 YENEEA come from the germline V gene. J gave up 5 bases and V 1 base, and 9 bases lay outside the gene matches. DNA of the CDR3: TGTGCCAGCAGCTTAGGAGGTAGCGGGGGGGCCCGGGAGACCCAGTACTTC. Translated, it gives CASSLGGSGGARETQYF.

The V call is TRBV10-3, the J call TRBJ1-1; 10 bases fit TRBD1. The trim removed 0 bases at V and 1 base at J, leaving 5 bases unmatched. The germline CDR1 and CDR2 sequences are ENHRY and SYGVKD. There are 17 residues in the CDR3. The CDR3 DNA sequence: TGTGCCATCAGTGAGTCCGGGACAGGGGCCTCGAACACTGAAGCTTTCTTT. Residues: CAISESGTGASNTEAFF.

The chain links TRBV19 to TRBJ1-1; a weak D match, TRBD1 (5 bases). Germline lookup yields CDR1 LNHDA and CDR2 SQIVND (reference sequence). This CDR3 contains 13 residues. Between the trimmed V and J ends, which lost 6 bases and 4 bases, there was a span of 12 bases. The CDR3 loop reads CASSRRGLTEAFF. CDR3 coding DNA: TGTGCCAGTAGCAGGCGGGGCCTCACTGAAGCTTTCTTT.

The chain's CDR3 is CASSNTGVTSGANVLTF. Here the CDR3 DNA reads TGTGCCAGCAGCAATACAGGGGTAACGTCTGGGGCCAACGTCCTGACTTTC. This chain links TRBV21-1 with TRBJ2-6; the listed D gene, TRBD1, was not tested against the DNA. TRBV21-1 has pseudogene status. This CDR3 has 17 amino acids.

The chain recombines TRBV11-3 with TRBJ2-7, with 11 nucleotides matching TRBD1. Germline V gene lookup returns CDR1 SGHNT and CDR2 YENEEA. J was trimmed by 8 bases and V by 6 bases; bases with no gene match: 9. The CDR3 contains 14 residues. The CDR3 here is CASSYGTGGGQQYF. Written as DNA, the CDR3 is TGTGCCAGCAGTTACGGGACAGGGGGTGGGCAGCAGTACTTC.

This clone was picked up one time. The V and J genes are TRBV3-1 (or the pseudogene TRBV3-2) and TRBJ1-5; 12 bases align to TRBD1. Losses at the gene ends were 2 bases for V and 5 bases for J; bases not matched to a gene: 4. The germline V gene has CDR1 LGHDT and CDR2 YNNKEL (reference sequence). The length of the CDR3 is 16 residues. CDR3 residues: CASSQWDRGPHQPQHF. DNA for the CDR3: TGTGCCAGCAGCCAATGGGACAGGGGGCCTCATCAGCCCCAGCATTTT.

The gene calls are TRBV4-2 and TRBJ2-4, with D perhaps matching TRBD1 (5 bases). V was pared by 0 bases and J by 0 bases, with 6 bases between. CDR1 and CDR2 (germline): LGHNA, YNFKEQ. CDR3 length equals 15 residues. The CDR3 spells CASSQEQGAKNIQYF. CDR3 nucleotide sequence: TGTGCCAGCAGCCAAGAGCAGGGAGCCAAAAACATTCAGTACTTC.

This chain joins TRBV2 and TRBJ1-5; possible D gene TRBD1, 6 bases. Per the germline V gene, CDR1 is SNHLY and CDR2 is FYNNEI. V lost 4 bases, J lost 0 bases, and 10 bases lay in between. The CDR3 consists of 15 residues. The CDR3 sequence is CASSGRGHSNQPQHF. The CDR3 region has the DNA TGTGCCAGCAGTGGACGGGGACATAGCAATCAGCCCCAGCATTTT.

V and J are TRBV4-3 and TRBJ1-1; no firm D call. Germline loops: CDR1 LGHNA, CDR2 YSLEER. Deletions cut 0 bases from V and 2 bases from J, with 10 bases between. This CDR3 is built from 15 residues. This CDR3 reads CASSQERTYNTEAFF. CDR3 sequence (DNA): TGCGCCAGCAGCCAAGAGCGGACTTACAACACTGAAGCTTTCTTT.

This rearrangement joins TRBV7-9 to TRBJ1-1, with 7 nucleotides matching TRBD1. J lost 4 bases, V lost 5 bases, and 13 bases had no gene match. Germline V gives CDR1 SEHNR, CDR2 FQNEAQ (reference sequence). The CDR3 consists of 16 residues. DNA for the CDR3: TGTGCCAGCAGCAAGCTCTTACGACAGGGTTTCACTGAAGCTTTCTTT. Translation gives CASSKLLRQGFTEAFF. The full variable domain, rest sourced from reference TRBV7-9 and TRBJ1-1, is DTGVSQNPRHKITKRGQNVTFRCDPISEHNRLYWYRQTLGQGPEFLTYFQNEAQLEKSRLLSDRFSAERPKGSFSTLEIQRTEQGDSAMYLCASSKLLRQGFTEAFFGQGTRLTVV.

The chain couples TRBV5-6 to TRBJ2-3; 9 nucleotides match TRBD1. CDR1 and CDR2 from the germline V gene are SGHDT and YYEEEE. The CDR3 covers 16 residues. Trimming cost V 4 bases and J 2 bases; bases outside gene matches: 8. Written as DNA, the CDR3 is TGTGCCAGCAGCCCGGGACAGGGTCTTCACACAGATACGCAGTATTTT. Its translation: CASSPGQGLHTDTQYF.

The rearrangement links TRBV6-1 to TRBJ1-5, with 11 nucleotides matching TRBD1. The J segment lost 5 bases and the V segment lost 3 bases, leaving 6 bases of the junction unmatched. Germline values: CDR1 MNHNS, CDR2 SASEGT. CDR3 size: 16 residues. The CDR3 loop is CASSDIGQGAYQPQHF. In DNA, the CDR3 is TGTGCCAGCAGTGATATAGGACAGGGGGCATATCAGCCCCAGCATTTT.

The V call is TRBV6-7, the J call TRBJ2-2; possible D gene TRBD1, 6 bases. TRBV6-7 is designated an ORF whose function remains uncertain. The CDR3 is 15 amino acids. V shed 6 bases and J shed 7 bases, with 18 bases lying between them. CDR3 residues: CASRKDRERLGELFF. For the CDR3, the DNA is TGTGCCAGCAGAAAGGACAGAGAGAGACTCGGGGAGCTGTTTTTT.

This rearrangement joins TRBV14 to TRBJ1-5, with 8 bases matching TRBD1. The CDR3 loop spans 16 amino acids. The V gene end was trimmed by 3 bases and the J gene end by 5 bases; junction bases not matched to a gene: 9. In germline, CDR1 is SGHDN, CDR2 FVKESK. CDR3: CASSHRQGKGYQPQHF. CDR3 coding DNA: TGTGCCAGCAGCCACCGACAGGGGAAAGGGTATCAGCCCCAGCATTTT.

The V and J genes are TRBV7-3 and TRBJ2-1; perhaps TRBD2 as D (6 bases). CDR1 and CDR2 from the germline V gene are SGHTA and FQGTGA. The CDR3 totals 16 residues. V was pared by 5 bases and J by 7 bases, with 21 bases between. CDR3 nucleotide sequence: TGTGCCAGCAGCCCCGGGACTCCTGCTTCCCTAAATGAGCAGTTCTTC. Its protein is CASSPGTPASLNEQFF.

This chain joins TRBV7-6 and TRBJ2-3; D is possibly TRBD2 (6 bases). This CDR3 spans 15 amino acids. Germline V gives CDR1 SGHVS, CDR2 FNYEAQ. The V end lost 5 bases, the J end lost 5 bases, and 17 bases lay between the germline ends. The CDR3 DNA reads as TGTGCCAGCAGCATCAGCGGGCCCCGGGAAGATACGCAGTATTTT. Its translation: CASSISGPREDTQYF.

The chain combines TRBV4-1 with TRBJ2-1; 8 nucleotides line up with TRBD2. Trimming took 3 bases from V and 10 from J; bases not matched to a gene: 8. CDR1 and CDR2 from the germline V gene are MGHRA and YSYEKL. The CDR3 sequence is 14 residues long. The CDR3 coding sequence is TGCGCCAGCAGCCACCCAGCGGGGGTCCTAGAGCAGTTCTTC. Residues: CASSHPAGVLEQFF.

Only one count was recorded for this clone. The rearrangement links TRBV10-3 to TRBJ1-1; maybe TRBD1 (5 bases). Per the germline V gene, CDR1 is ENHRY and CDR2 is SYGVKD. The CDR3 is made up of 14 amino acids. V gave up 6 bases and J gave up 3 bases, with 14 bases separating them. The CDR3 coding sequence is TGTGCCATCAGAGGGCAGGGCAAGGACACTGAAGCTTTCTTT. This gives the protein CAIRGQGKDTEAFF.

This clone was seen once. The chain couples TRBV7-8 to TRBJ2-4; TRBD1 matches at 9 bases. Unmatched junction bases numbered 6, after V lost 5 bases and J lost 7 bases. CDR1 and CDR2 from the germline V gene are SGHVS and FQNEAQ. This CDR3 has 14 residues. CDR3 region: CASSPGTGWNIQYF. The CDR3 nucleotides are TGTGCCAGCAGCCCCGGGACAGGGTGGAACATTCAGTACTTC. Together with reference TRBV7-8 and TRBJ2-4, the CDR3 gives the full variable domain: GAGVSQSPRYKVAKRGQDVALRCDPISGHVSLFWYQQALGQGPEFLTYFQNEAQLDKSGLPSDRFFAERPEGSVSTLKIQRTQQEDSAVYLCASSPGTGWNIQYFGAGTRLSVL.

The CDR3 here is CASSYVSGGASEQYF. Written as DNA, the CDR3 is TGTGCCAGCAGTTACGTTAGCGGGGGGGCCTCCGAGCAGTACTTC. The chain couples TRBV6-9 to TRBJ2-7, with 11 bases identical to TRBD2. The germline CDR1 and CDR2 sequences are MNHGY and SVAAGI. Losses at the gene ends were 3 bases for V and 6 bases for J; bases not matched to a gene: 7. The length of the CDR3 is 15 residues.

This chain links TRBV5-1 with TRBJ2-5; TRBD1 aligns across 9 bases. The germline V gene encodes CDR1 SGHRS and CDR2 YFSETQ. The CDR3 is made up of 17 amino acids. V lost 4 bases and J lost 1; bases outside the gene matches: 11. The CDR3 protein is CASSPRTGVGGQETQYF. The CDR3 bases are TGCGCCAGCAGCCCCAGGACAGGGGTTGGGGGCCAAGAGACCCAGTACTTC.

The chain employs TRBV7-9 and TRBJ2-1; 14 bases map to TRBD2. V trimming: 5 bases; J trimming: 9 bases; junction bases outside the gene matches: 9. CDR1 and CDR2 from the germline V gene are SEHNR and FQNEAQ (reference sequence). The CDR3 has 16 amino acids. The CDR3 is CASSPRTSGGLGEQFF. The CDR3 DNA sequence: TGTGCCAGCAGCCCCCGGACTAGCGGGGGGTTGGGTGAGCAGTTCTTC.

This chain links TRBV11-2 with TRBJ2-7, with unresolved D. The CDR3 consists of 11 residues. V lost 2 bases to trimming and J lost 3 bases, with 2 bases between them. CDR1 SGHAT and CDR2 FQNNGV come from the germline V gene. The CDR3 DNA sequence: TGTGCCAGCAGCTTACTCTACGAGCAGTACTTC. Protein sequence: CASSLLYEQYF.

A single count supports this clone. This chain uses TRBV7-2 with TRBJ1-4; D is uncertain. This CDR3 comprises 16 residues. V shed 0 bases and J shed 10 bases, with 18 bases lying between them. The germline gives CDR1 SGHTA, CDR2 FQGNSA. The CDR3 DNA reads as TGTGCCAGCAGCTTAGCGAATCGGAGTCTTCGGGGAAAACTGTTTTTT. It yields the protein CASSLANRSLRGKLFF.

The V and J genes are TRBV11-1 and TRBJ1-1; D remains unclear. V gave up 2 bases and J gave up 1 base, with 5 bases separating them. Germline V gene data show CDR1 as SGHAT and CDR2 as FQDESV (reference sequence). The CDR3 extends over 13 amino acids. The CDR3 protein is CASSLSRNTEAFF. For the CDR3, the DNA is TGTGCCAGCAGCTTATCCCGGAACACTGAAGCTTTCTTT.

Many counts were recorded for this clone. The V gene is TRBV4-3, the J gene TRBJ1-4, with unresolved D. Germline V lookup: CDR1 LGHNA, CDR2 YSLEER. With 3 bases removed from V and 8 bases from J, the gap between germline ends came to 22 bases. The CDR3 covers 17 residues. Here the CDR3 reads CASSQNLGGSGWEKLFF. As DNA, the CDR3 is TGCGCCAGCAGCCAGAATTTAGGCGGAAGCGGCTGGGAAAAACTGTTTTTT.

Only one count was recorded for this clone. The V gene is TRBV4-2, the J gene TRBJ2-7; 8 nucleotides agree with TRBD1. The CDR3 covers 17 residues. J gave up 7 bases and V 0 bases, and 14 bases lay outside the gene matches. The germline CDR1 and CDR2 sequences are LGHNA and YNFKEQ. The CDR3 DNA reads as TGTGCCAGCAGCCAAGATTATACAGGGGGTCCTCCGGGGGAGCAGTACTTC. Translation gives CASSQDYTGGPPGEQYF.

V usage is TRBV29-1 and J usage is TRBJ2-3, with D possibly being TRBD2 (6 bases). Germline lookup yields CDR1 SQVTM and CDR2 ANQGSEA. Between the trimmed V and J ends, which lost 7 bases and 2 bases, there was a span of 16 bases. The CDR3 has 14 amino acids. The CDR3 is CSGRDSWYTDTQYF. The CDR3 region has the DNA TGCAGCGGGCGGGACTCATGGTACACAGATACGCAGTATTTT.

This clone was seen only once. This chain connects TRBV5-1 to TRBJ1-1, with 10 positions matching TRBD1. The germline CDR1 and CDR2 sequences are SGHRS and YFSETQ. This CDR3 region has 15 residues. V lost 3 bases to trimming and J lost 5 bases; unmatched junction nucleotides: 7. The DNA of the CDR3 is TGCGCCAGCAGCTATATGGGACAGGGGAGTACTGAAGCTTTCTTT. Its translation is CASSYMGQGSTEAFF.